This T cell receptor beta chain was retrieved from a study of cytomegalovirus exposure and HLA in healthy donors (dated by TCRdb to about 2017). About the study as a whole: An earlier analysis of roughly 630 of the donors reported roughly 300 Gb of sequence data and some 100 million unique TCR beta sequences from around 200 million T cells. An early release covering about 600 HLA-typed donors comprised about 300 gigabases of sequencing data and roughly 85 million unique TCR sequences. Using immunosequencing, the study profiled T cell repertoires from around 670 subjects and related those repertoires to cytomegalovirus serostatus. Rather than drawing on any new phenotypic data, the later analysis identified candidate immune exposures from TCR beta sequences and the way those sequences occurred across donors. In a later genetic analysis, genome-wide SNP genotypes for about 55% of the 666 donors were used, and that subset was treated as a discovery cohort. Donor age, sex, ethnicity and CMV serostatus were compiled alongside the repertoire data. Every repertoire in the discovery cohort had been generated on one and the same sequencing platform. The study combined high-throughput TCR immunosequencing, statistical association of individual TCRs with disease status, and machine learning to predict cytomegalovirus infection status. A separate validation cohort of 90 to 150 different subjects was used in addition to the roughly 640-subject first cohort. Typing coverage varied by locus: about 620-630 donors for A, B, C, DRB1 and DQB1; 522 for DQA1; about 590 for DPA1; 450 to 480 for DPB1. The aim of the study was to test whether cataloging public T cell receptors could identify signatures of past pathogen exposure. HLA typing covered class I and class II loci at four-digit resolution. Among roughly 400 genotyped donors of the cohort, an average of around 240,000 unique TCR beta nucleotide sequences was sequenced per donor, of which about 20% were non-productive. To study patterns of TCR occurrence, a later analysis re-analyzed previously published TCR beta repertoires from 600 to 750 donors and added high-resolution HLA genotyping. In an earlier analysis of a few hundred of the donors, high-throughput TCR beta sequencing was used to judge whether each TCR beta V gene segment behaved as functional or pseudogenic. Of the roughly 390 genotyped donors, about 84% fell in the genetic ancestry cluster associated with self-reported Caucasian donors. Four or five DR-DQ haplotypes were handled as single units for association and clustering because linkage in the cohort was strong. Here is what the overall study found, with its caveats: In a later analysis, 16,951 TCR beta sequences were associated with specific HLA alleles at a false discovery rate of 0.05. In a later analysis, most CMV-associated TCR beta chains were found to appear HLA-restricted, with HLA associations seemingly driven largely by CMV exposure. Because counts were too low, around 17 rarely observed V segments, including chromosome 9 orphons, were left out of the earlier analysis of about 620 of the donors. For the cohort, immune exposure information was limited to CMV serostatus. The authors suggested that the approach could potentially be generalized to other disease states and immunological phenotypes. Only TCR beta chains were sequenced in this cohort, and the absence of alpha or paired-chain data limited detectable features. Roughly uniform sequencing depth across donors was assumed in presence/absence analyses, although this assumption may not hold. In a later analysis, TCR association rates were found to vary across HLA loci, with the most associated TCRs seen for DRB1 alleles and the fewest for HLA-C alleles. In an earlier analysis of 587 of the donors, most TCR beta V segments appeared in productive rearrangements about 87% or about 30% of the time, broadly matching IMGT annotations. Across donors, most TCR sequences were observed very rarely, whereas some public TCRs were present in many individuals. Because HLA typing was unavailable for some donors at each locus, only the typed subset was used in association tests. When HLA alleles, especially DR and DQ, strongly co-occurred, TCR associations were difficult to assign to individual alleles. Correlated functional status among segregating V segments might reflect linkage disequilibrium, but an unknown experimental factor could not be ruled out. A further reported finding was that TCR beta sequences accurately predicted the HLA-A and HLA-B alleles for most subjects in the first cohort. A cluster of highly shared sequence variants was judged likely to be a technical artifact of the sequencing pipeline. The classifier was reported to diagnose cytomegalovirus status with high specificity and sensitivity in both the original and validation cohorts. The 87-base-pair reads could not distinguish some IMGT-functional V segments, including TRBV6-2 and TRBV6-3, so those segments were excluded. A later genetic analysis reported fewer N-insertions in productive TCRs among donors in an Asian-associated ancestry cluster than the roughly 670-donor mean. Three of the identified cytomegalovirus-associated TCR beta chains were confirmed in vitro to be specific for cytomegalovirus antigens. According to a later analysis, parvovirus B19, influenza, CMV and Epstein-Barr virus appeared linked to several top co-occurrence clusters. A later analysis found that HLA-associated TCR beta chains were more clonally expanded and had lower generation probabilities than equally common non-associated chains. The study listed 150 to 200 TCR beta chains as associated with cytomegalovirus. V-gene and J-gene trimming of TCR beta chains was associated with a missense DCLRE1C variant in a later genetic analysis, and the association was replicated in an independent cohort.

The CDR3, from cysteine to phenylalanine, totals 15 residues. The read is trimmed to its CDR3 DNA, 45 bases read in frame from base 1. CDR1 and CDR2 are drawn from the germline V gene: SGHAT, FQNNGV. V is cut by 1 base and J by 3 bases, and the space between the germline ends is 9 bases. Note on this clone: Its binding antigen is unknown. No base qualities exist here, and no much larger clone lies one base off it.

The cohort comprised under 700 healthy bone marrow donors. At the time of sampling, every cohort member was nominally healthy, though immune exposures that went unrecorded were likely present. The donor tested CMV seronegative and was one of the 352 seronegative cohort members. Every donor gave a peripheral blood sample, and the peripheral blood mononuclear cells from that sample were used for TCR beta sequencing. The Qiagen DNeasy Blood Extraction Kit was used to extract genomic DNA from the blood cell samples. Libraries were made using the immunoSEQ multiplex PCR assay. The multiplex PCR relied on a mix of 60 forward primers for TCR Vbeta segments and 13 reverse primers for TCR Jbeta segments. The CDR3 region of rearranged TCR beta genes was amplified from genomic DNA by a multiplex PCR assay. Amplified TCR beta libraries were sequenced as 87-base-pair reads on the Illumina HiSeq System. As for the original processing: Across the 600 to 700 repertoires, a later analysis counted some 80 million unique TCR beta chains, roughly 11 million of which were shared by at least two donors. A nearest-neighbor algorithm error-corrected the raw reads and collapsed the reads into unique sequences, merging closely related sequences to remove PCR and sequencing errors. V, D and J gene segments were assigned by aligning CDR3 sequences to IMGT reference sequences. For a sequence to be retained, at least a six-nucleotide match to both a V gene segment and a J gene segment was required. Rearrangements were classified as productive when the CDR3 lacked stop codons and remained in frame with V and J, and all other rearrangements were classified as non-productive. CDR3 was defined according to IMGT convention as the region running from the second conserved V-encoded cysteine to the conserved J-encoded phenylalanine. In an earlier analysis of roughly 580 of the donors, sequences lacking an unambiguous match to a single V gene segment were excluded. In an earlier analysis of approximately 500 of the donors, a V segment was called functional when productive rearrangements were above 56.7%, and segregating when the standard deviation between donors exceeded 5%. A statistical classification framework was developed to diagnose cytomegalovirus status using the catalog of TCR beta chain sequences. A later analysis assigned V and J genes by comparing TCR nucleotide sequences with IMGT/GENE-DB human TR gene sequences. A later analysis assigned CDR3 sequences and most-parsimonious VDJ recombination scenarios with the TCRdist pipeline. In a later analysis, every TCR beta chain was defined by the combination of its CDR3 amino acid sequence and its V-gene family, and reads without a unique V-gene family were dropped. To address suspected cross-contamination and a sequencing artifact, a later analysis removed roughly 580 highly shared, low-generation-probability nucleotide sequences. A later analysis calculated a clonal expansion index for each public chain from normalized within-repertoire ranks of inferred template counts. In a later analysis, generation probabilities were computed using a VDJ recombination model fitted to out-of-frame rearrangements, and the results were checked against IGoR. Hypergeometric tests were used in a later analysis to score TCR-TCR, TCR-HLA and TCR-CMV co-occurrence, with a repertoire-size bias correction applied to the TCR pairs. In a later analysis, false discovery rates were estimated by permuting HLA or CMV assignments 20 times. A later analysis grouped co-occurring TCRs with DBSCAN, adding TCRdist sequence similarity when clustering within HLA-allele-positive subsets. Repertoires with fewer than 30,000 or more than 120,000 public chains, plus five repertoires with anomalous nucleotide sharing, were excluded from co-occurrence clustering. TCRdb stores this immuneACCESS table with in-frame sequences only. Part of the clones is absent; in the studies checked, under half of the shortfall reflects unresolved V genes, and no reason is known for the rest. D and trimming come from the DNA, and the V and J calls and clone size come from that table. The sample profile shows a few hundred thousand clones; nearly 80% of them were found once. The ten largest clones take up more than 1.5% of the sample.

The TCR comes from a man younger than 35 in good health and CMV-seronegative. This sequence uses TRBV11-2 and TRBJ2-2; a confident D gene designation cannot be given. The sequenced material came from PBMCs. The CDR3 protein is CASSLGLDYTGELFF. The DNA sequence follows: TGTGCCAGCAGCTTAGGACTCGATTACACCGGGGAGCTGTTTTTT.